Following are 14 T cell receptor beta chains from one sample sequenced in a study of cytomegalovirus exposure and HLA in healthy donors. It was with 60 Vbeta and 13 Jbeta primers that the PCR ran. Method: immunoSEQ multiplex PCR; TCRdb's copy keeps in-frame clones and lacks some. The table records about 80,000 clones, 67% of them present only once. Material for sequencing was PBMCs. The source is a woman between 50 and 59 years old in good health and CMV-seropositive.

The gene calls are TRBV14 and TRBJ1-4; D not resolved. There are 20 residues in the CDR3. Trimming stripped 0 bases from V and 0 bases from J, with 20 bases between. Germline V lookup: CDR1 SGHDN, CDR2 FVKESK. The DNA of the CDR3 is TGTGCCAGCAGCCAAGATTCGGCGGGTCGGAAATTTGCAACTAATGAAAAACTGTTTTTT. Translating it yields CASSQDSAGRKFATNEKLFF.

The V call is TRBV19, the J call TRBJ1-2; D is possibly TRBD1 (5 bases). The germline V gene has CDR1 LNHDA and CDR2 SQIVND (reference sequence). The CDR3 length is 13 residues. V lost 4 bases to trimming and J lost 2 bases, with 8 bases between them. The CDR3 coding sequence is TGTGCCAGTAGTAGGACATCGAACTATGGCTACACCTTC. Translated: CASSRTSNYGYTF.

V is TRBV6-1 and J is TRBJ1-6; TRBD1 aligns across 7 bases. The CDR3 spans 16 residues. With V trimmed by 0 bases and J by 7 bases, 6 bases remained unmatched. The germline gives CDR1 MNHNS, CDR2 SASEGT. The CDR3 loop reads CASSEAVGGWNSPLHF. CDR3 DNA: TGTGCCAGCAGTGAAGCGGTAGGGGGCTGGAATTCACCCCTCCACTTT.

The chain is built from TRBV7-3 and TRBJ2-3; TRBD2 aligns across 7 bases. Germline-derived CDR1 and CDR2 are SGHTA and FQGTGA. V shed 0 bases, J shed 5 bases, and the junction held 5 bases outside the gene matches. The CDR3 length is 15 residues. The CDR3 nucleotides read TGTGCCAGCAGCTTAACAGGACTAGAAGGAGATACGCAGTATTTT. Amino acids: CASSLTGLEGDTQYF. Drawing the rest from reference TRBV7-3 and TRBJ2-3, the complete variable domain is GAGVSQTPSNKVTEKGKYVELRCDPISGHTALYWYRQSLGQGPEFLIYFQGTGAADDSGLPNDRFFAVRPEGSVSTLKIQRTERGDSAVYLCASSLTGLEGDTQYFGPGTRLTVL.

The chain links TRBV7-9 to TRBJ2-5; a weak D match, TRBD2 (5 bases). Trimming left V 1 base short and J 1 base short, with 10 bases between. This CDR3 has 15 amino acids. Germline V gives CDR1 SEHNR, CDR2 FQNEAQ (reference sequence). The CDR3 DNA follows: TGTGCCAGCAGCTTAGAGGGAGCACTCCAAGAGACCCAGTACTTC. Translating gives CASSLEGALQETQYF.

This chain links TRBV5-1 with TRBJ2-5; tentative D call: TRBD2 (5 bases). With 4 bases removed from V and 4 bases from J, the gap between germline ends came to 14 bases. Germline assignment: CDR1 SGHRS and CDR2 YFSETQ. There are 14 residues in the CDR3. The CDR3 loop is CASSLGPSRETQYF. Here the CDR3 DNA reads TGCGCCAGCAGCCTAGGCCCTAGCAGAGAGACCCAGTACTTC.

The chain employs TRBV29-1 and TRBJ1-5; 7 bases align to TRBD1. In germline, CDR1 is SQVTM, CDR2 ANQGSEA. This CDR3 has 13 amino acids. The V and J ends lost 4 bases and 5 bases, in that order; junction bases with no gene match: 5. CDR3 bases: TGCAGCGTTGCGGACAGGCAACATCAGCCCCAGCATTTT. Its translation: CSVADRQHQPQHF. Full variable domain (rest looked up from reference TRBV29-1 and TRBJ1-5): SAVISQKPSRDICQRGTSLTIQCQVDSQVTMMFWYRQQPGQSLTLIATANQGSEATYESGFVIDKFPISRPNLTFSTLTVSNMSPEDSSIYLCSVADRQHQPQHFGDGTRLSIL.

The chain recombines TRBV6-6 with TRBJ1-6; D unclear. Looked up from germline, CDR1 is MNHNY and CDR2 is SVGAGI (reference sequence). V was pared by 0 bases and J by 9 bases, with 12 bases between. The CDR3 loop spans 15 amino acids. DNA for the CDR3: TGTGCCAGCAGTTACTCGAACAGCCGGGGTTCACCCCTCCACTTT. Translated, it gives CASSYSNSRGSPLHF.

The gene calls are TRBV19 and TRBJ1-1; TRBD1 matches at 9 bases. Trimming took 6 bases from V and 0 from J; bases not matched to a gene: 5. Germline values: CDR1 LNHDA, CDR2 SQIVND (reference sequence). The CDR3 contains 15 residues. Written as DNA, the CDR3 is TGTGCCAGTAGCCCCCGGGACAGGGTGAACACTGAAGCTTTCTTT. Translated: CASSPRDRVNTEAFF.

The CDR3 here is CASSLDFSTEQYF. The CDR3 DNA sequence: TGTGCCAGCAGCTTAGATTTCAGTACCGAGCAGTACTTC. This chain uses TRBV11-2 with TRBJ2-7; D gene ambiguous. Germline V gene data show CDR1 as SGHAT and CDR2 as FQNNGV. The CDR3 sequence is 13 residues long. V dropped 0 bases and J dropped 6 bases, with 9 bases sitting between them.

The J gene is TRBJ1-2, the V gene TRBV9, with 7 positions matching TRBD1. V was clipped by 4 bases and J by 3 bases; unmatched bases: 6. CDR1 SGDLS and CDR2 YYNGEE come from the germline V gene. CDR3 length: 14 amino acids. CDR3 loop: CASSRPGQYYGYTF. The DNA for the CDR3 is TGTGCCAGCAGCCGACCGGGACAGTACTATGGCTACACCTTC.

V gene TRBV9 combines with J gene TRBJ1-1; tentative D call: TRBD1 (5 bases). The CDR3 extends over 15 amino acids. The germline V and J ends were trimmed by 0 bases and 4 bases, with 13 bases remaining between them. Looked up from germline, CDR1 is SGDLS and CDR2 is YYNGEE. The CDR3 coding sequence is TGTGCCAGCAGCGTAGCTCCAGGGCGAGGCACTGAAGCTTTCTTT. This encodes CASSVAPGRGTEAFF. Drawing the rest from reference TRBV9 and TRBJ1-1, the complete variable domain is DSGVTQTPKHLITATGQRVTLRCSPRSGDLSVYWYQQSLDQGLQFLIQYYNGEERAKGNILERFSAQQFPDLHSELNLSSLELGDSALYFCASSVAPGRGTEAFFGQGTRLTVV.

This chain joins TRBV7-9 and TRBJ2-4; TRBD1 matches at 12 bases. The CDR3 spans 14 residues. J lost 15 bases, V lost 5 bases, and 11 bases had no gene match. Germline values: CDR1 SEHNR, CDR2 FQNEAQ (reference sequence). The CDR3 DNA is TGTGCCAGCAGCGCGAGCGGGACAGGGGGCGATCGGTACTTC. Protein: CASSASGTGGDRYF.

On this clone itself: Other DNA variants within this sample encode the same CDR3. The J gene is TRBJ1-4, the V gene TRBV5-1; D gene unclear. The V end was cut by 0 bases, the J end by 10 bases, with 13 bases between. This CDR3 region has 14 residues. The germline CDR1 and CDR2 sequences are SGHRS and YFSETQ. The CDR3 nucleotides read TGCGCCAGCAGCTTGGGGGCTGCAGGAGGAAAACTGTTTTTT. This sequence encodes CASSLGAAGGKLFF.